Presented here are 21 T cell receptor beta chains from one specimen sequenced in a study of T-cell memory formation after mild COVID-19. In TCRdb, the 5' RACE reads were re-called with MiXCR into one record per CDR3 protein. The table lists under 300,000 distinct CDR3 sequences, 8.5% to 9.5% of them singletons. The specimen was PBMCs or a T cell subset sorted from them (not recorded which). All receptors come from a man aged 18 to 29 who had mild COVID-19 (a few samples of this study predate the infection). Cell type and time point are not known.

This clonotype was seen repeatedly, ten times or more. CDR3 loop: CASSTGQSPDTQYF. CDR3 DNA sequence: TGTGCCAGCAGTACGGGGCAGTCTCCGGATACGCAGTATTTT. The J gene is TRBJ2-3, the V gene TRBV6-5; D tentatively reads TRBD1 or TRBD2 (5 bases each). V shed 5 bases and J shed 6 bases, with 15 bases lying between them. Germline V CDR1 and CDR2: MNHEY, SVGAGI. The CDR3 has 14 residues.

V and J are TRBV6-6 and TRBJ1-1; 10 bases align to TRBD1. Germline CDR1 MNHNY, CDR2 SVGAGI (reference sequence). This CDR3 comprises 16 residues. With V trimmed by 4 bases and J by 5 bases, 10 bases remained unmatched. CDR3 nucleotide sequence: TGTGCCAGCAGTTTGGGGGGACAGGGGATTTGGACTGAAGCTTTCTTT. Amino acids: CASSLGGQGIWTEAFF.

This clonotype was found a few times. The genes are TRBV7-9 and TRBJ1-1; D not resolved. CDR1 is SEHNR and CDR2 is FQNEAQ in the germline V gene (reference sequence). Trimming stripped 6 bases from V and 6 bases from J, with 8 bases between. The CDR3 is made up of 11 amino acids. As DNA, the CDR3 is TGTGCCAGCAGTCAACTCCCTGAAGCTTTCTTT. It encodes CASSQLPEAFF.

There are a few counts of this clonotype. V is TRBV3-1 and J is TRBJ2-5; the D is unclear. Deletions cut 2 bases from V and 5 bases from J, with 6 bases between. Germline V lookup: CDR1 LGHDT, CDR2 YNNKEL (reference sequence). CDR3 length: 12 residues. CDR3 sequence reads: CASSQFWETQYF. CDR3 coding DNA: TGTGCCAGCAGCCAATTTTGGGAGACCCAGTACTTC.

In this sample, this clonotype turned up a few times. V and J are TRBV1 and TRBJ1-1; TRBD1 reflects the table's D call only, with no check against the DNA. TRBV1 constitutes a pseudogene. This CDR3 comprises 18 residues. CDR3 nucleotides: TGCACCAGCAGCCAAGATCACCGTCAGGGAAATAACAACACTGAAGCTTTCTTT. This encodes CTSSQDHRQGNNNTEAFF.

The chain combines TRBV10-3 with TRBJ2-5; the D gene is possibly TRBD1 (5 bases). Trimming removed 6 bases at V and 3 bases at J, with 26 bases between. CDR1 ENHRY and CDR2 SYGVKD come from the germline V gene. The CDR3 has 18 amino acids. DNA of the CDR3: TGTGCCATCAGCGACTCAGGGTTACCTGCGTTCTGGAAAGAGACCCAGTACTTC. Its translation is CAISDSGLPAFWKETQYF.

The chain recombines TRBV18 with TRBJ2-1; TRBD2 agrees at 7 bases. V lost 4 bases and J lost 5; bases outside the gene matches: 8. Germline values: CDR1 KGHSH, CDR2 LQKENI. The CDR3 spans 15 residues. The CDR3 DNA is TGTGCCAGCTCACTAGCGGGCGGAGTGGACAATGAGCAGTTCTTC. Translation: CASSLAGGVDNEQFF.

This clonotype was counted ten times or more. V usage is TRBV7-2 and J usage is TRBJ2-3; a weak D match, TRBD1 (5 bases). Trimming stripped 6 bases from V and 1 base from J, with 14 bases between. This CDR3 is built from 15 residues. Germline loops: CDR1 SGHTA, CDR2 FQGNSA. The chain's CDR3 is CASSPARDRTDTQYF. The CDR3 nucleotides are TGTGCCAGCAGTCCCGCCAGGGATCGCACAGATACGCAGTATTTT. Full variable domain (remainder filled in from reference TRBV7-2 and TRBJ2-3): GAGVSQSPSNKVTEKGKDVELRCDPISGHTALYWYRQSLGQGLEFLIYFQGNSAPDKSGLPSDRFSAERTGGSVSTLTIQRTQQEDSAVYLCASSPARDRTDTQYFGPGTRLTVL.

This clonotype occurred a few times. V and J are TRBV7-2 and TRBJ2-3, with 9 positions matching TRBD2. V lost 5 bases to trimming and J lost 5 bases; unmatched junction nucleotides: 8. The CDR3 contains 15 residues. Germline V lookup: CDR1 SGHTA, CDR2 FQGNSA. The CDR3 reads CASSPGRGGQDTQYF. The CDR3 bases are TGTGCCAGCAGCCCTGGGCGGGGGGGGCAAGATACGCAGTATTTT.

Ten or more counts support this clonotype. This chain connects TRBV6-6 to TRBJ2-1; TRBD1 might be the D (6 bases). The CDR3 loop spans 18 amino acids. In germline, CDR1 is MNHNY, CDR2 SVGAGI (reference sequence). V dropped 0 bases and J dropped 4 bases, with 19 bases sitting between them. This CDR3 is CASSYSIQLDSPYNEQFF. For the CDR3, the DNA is TGTGCCAGCAGTTACTCGATCCAGTTGGACAGCCCGTACAATGAGCAGTTCTTC.

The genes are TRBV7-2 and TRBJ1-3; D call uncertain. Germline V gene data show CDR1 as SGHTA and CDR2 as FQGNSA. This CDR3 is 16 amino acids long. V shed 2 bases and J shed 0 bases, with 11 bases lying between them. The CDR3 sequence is CASSLLYALSGNTIYF. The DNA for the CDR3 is TGTGCCAGCAGCTTACTCTACGCTCTCTCTGGAAACACCATATATTTT.

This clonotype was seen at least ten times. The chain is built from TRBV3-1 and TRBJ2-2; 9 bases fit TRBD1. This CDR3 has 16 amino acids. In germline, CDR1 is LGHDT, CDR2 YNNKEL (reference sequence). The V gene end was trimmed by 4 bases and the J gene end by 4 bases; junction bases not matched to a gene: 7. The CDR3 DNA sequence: TGTGCCAGCAGCCCCGGACAGGGGTTGATCACCGGGGAGCTGTTTTTT. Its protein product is CASSPGQGLITGELFF.

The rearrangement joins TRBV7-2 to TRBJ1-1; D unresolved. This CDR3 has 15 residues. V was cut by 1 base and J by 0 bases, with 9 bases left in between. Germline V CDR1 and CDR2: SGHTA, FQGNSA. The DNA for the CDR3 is TGTGCCAGCAGCTTAGTAGGGTGTTTGAACACTGAAGCTTTCTTT. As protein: CASSLVGCLNTEAFF.

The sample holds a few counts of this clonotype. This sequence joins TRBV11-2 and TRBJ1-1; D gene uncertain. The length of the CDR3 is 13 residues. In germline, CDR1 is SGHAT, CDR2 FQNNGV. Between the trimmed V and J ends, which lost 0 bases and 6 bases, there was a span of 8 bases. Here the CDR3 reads CASSLDLSAEAFF. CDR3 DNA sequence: TGTGCCAGCAGCTTAGATCTAAGTGCTGAAGCTTTCTTT.

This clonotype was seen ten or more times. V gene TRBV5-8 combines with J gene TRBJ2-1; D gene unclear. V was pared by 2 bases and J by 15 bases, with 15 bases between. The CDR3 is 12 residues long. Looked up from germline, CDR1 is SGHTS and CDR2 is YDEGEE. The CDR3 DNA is TGTGCCAGCAGCTTACTTCTATCCGGAGCGTTCTTC. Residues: CASSLLLSGAFF. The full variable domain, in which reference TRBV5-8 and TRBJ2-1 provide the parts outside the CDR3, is EAGVTQSPTHLIKTRGQQATLRCSPISGHTSVYWYQQALGLGLQFLLWYDEGEERNRGNFPPRFSGRQFPNYSSELNVNALELEDSALYLCASSLLLSGAFFGPGTRLTVL.

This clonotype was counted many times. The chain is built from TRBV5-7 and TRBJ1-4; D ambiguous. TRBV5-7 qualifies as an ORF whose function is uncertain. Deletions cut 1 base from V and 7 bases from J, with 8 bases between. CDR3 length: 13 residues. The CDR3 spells CASSLKGCEKLFF. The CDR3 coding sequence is TGTGCCAGCAGCTTGAAAGGGTGTGAAAAACTGTTTTTT.

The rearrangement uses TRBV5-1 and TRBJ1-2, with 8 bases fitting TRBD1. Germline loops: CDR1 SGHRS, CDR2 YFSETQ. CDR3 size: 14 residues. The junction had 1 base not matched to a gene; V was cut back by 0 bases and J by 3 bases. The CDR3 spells CASSLGTGHYGYTF. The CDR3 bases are TGCGCCAGCAGCTTGGGGACAGGGCACTATGGCTACACCTTC.

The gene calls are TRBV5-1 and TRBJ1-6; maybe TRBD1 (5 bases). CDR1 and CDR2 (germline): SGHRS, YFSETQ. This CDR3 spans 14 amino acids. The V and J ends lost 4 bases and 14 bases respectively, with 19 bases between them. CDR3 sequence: CASSITGPFQTLHF. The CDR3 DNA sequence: TGCGCCAGCAGCATAACAGGACCCTTTCAGACCCTCCACTTT. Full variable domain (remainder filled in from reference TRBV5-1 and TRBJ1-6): KAGVTQTPRYLIKTRGQQVTLSCSPISGHRSVSWYQQTPGQGLQFLFEYFSETQRNKGNFPGRFSGRQFSNSRSEMNVSTLELGDSALYLCASSITGPFQTLHFGNGTRLTVT.

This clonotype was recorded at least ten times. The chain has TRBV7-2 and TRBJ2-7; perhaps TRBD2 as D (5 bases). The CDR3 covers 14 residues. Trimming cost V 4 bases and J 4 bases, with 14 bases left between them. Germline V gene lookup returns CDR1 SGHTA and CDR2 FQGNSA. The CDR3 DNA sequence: TGTGCCAGCAGCTATAGGCCCCGGGGTTACGAGCAGTACTTC. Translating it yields CASSYRPRGYEQYF.

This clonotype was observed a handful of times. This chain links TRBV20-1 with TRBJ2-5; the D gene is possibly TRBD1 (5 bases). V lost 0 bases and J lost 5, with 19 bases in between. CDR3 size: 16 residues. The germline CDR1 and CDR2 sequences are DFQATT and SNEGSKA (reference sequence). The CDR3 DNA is TGCAGTGCTAGAGATAGAAGTAACCAGGGTAGCGAGACCCAGTACTTC. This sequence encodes CSARDRSNQGSETQYF.

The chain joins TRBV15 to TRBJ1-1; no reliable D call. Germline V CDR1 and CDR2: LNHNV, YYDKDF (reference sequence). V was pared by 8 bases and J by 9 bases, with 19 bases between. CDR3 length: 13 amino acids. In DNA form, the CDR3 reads TGTGCCACCGGATGGCAGCCCCGTCAGAAAGCTTTCTTT. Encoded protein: CATGWQPRQKAFF.